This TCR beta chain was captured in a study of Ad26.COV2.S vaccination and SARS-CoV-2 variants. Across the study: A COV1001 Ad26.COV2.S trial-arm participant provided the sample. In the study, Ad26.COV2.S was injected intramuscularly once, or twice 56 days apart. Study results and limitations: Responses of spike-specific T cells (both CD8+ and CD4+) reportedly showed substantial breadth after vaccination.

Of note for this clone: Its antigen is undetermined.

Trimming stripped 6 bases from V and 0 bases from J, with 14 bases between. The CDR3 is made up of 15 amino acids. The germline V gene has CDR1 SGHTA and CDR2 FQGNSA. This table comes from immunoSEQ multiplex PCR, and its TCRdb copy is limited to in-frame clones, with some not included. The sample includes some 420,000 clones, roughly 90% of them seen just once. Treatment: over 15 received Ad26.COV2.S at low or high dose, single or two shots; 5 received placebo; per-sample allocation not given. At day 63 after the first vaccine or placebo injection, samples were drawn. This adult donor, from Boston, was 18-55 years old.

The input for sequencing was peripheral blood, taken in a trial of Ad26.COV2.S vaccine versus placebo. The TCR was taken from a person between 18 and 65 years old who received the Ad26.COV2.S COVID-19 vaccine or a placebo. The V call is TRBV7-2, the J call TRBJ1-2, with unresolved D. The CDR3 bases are TGTGCCAGCAGTCCCAGATCGGCAACTAACTATGGCTACACCTTC. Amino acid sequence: CASSPRSATNYGYTF.